Each of the 30 T cell receptor beta chains below was sequenced from the same sample in a study of T cells in narcolepsy. Generated by immunoSEQ multiplex PCR, the TCRdb table keeps only in-frame clones and is missing some. The data contain 25,000 to 35,000 clones, roughly 90% of them seen just once; the ten biggest clones take up approximately 1.2%. Material: CD45RA- memory CD4+ T cells from PBMCs. The receptors come from a human donor with narcolepsy.

CDR3 in amino acids: CASSQEAAIRSSYEQYF. The CDR3 DNA reads TGTGCCAGCAGCCAAGAAGCGGCGATAAGAAGCTCCTACGAGCAGTACTTC. The chain carries TRBV4-2 and TRBJ2-7; a possible D gene is TRBD2 (5 bases). The germline CDR1 and CDR2 sequences are LGHNA and YNFKEQ. CDR3 length: 17 residues. V was trimmed by 0 bases and J by 0 bases, leaving 15 bases between them.

This chain connects TRBV7-2 to TRBJ1-2; no clear D. The CDR3 runs to 15 residues. With 7 bases removed from V and 4 bases from J, the gap between germline ends came to 19 bases. CDR1 and CDR2 (germline): SGHTA, FQGNSA. The CDR3 nucleotides are TGTGCCAGCACCCCTCCGACAACAGCCTCCTATGGCTACACCTTC. It specifies CASTPPTTASYGYTF.

This chain uses TRBV4-1 with TRBJ2-5, with D possibly TRBD1 on 7 matching bases. Germline V gene lookup returns CDR1 MGHRA and CDR2 YSYEKL. The V end was cut by 3 bases, the J end by 2 bases, with 13 bases between. The CDR3 totals 15 residues. CDR3 sequence: CASSQEGAKQETQYF. For the CDR3, the DNA is TGCGCCAGCAGCCAGGAGGGGGCGAAGCAAGAGACCCAGTACTTC.

V is TRBV27 and J is TRBJ2-1; D is unclear. The germline V and J ends were trimmed by 5 bases and 3 bases, with 2 bases remaining between them. CDR1 MNHEY and CDR2 SMNVEV come from the germline V gene (reference sequence). This CDR3 region has 11 residues. CDR3 region: CASSLYNEQFF. CDR3 nucleotides: TGTGCCAGCAGTCTCTACAATGAGCAGTTCTTC.

This rearrangement joins TRBV28 to TRBJ2-1; no clear D. V gave up 3 bases and J gave up 0 bases, with 9 bases separating them. CDR1 is MDHEN and CDR2 is SYDVKM in the germline V gene. The CDR3 runs to 15 residues. The CDR3 here is CASSFLENSYNEQFF. CDR3 in DNA: TGTGCCAGCAGTTTTTTAGAGAACTCCTACAATGAGCAGTTCTTC.

V is TRBV7-2 and J is TRBJ2-7; D gene ambiguous. The V and J ends lost 5 bases and 4 bases respectively, with 18 bases between them. The CDR3 contains 15 residues. Per germline, CDR1 SGHTA and CDR2 FQGNSA. CDR3 residues: CASSEDGGAAYEQYF. CDR3 sequence (DNA): TGTGCCAGCAGCGAGGACGGCGGAGCCGCTTACGAGCAGTACTTC.

This rearrangement joins TRBV6-1 to TRBJ2-4; D not resolved. In germline, CDR1 is MNHNS, CDR2 SASEGT. CDR3 length equals 14 residues. Trimming pared 8 bases from V and 0 bases from J, leaving 11 bases between. The DNA of the CDR3 is TGTGCCAGCGTTGGCGGTCTAGCCAAAAACATTCAGTACTTC. Its protein is CASVGGLAKNIQYF.

The chain has TRBV9 and TRBJ2-1, with TRBD2 identical over 10 bases. Trimming at V came to 3 bases and at J to 4 bases, leaving 1 base not matched to a gene. CDR1 SGDLS and CDR2 YYNGEE come from the germline V gene. The CDR3 has 14 residues. The CDR3 DNA is TGTGCCAGCAGCGCTAGCGGGAGTTACAATGAGCAGTTCTTC. This encodes CASSASGSYNEQFF.

The genes are TRBV9 and TRBJ2-2; D not certain. The CDR3 is 14 residues long. The germline CDR1 and CDR2 sequences are SGDLS and YYNGEE. V lost 0 bases to trimming and J lost 4 bases, with 7 bases between them. The CDR3 sequence: CASSVAVLTGELFF. In nucleotides, the CDR3 is TGTGCCAGCAGCGTAGCGGTGCTCACCGGGGAGCTGTTTTTT.

This rearrangement joins TRBV4-2 to TRBJ1-1; 7 positions match TRBD1. V lost 3 bases to trimming and J lost 1 base; unmatched junction nucleotides: 5. CDR3 length: 15 residues. CDR1 is LGHNA and CDR2 is YNFKEQ in the germline V gene. CDR3 in amino acids: CASSHTGTANTEAFF. The CDR3 DNA reads as TGTGCCAGCAGCCATACCGGGACAGCGAACACTGAAGCTTTCTTT.

The V and J genes are TRBV5-1 and TRBJ2-2; D may be TRBD1 (6 bases). The V gene's germline CDR1 is SGHRS and CDR2 YFSETQ. CDR3 size: 16 residues. Trimming took off 3 bases at V and 1 base at J, with 13 bases between the two ends. CDR3 sequence reads: CASSSQGTGNTGELFF. The CDR3 nucleotides read TGCGCCAGCAGCTCGCAGGGGACGGGGAACACCGGGGAGCTGTTTTTT. Supplemented by reference TRBV5-1 and TRBJ2-2, the full variable domain reads KAGVTQTPRYLIKTRGQQVTLSCSPISGHRSVSWYQQTPGQGLQFLFEYFSETQRNKGNFPGRFSGRQFSNSRSEMNVSTLELGDSALYLCASSSQGTGNTGELFFGEGSRLTVL.

For the CDR3, the DNA is TGTGCCAGCAGGCGGACAGGCACTTCCTACGAGCAGTACTTC. Amino acid sequence: CASRRTGTSYEQYF. The chain links TRBV6-5 to TRBJ2-7; 7 nucleotides line up with TRBD1. Trimming at V came to 6 bases and at J to 1 base, leaving 6 bases not matched to a gene. Germline V lookup: CDR1 MNHEY, CDR2 SVGAGI. This CDR3 is built from 14 residues.

The chain couples TRBV19 to TRBJ2-7; D might be TRBD1 (5 bases). Germline values: CDR1 LNHDA, CDR2 SQIVND (reference sequence). The CDR3 runs to 13 residues. The V gene lost 6 bases and the J gene lost 4 bases, with 13 bases spanning the gap. The DNA for the CDR3 is TGTGCCAGTAGCTGGGGCTCTGCGTACGAGCAGTACTTC. Translated: CASSWGSAYEQYF.

This clone was detected only a few times. The chain combines TRBV6-1 with TRBJ1-5, with a possible D match to TRBD1 (6 bases). The CDR3 runs 13 residues. CDR1 and CDR2 from the germline V gene are MNHNS and SASEGT. The germline V and J ends were trimmed by 4 bases and 7 bases, with 11 bases remaining between them. The CDR3 sequence is CASSGGRGQPQHF. The CDR3 DNA reads TGTGCCAGCAGTGGCGGGAGGGGGCAGCCCCAGCATTTT.

The chain carries TRBV11-1 and TRBJ2-7; no clear D gene. The length of the CDR3 is 18 residues. V dropped 5 bases and J dropped 0 bases, with 23 bases sitting between them. Per the germline V gene, CDR1 is SGHAT and CDR2 is FQDESV (reference sequence). This CDR3 is CASSENPTGQDLSYEQYF. In DNA, the CDR3 is TGTGCCAGCAGCGAAAACCCGACCGGGCAGGACCTCTCCTACGAGCAGTACTTC.

The chain combines TRBV19 with TRBJ2-1; 13 bases fit TRBD2. Germline loops: CDR1 LNHDA, CDR2 SQIVND (reference sequence). This CDR3 has 16 residues. With 6 bases clipped from V and 10 bases from J, the junction kept 12 bases outside the gene matches. CDR3: CASRGGTGLAGFEQFF. For the CDR3, the DNA is TGTGCCAGTAGAGGTGGTACGGGACTAGCGGGATTCGAGCAGTTCTTC.

This clone was picked up a small number of times. This rearrangement joins TRBV7-3 to TRBJ2-1; D not certain. Germline V gene sequence: CDR1 SGHTA, CDR2 FQGTGA. The CDR3 length is 13 residues. The V gene lost 8 bases and the J gene lost 5 bases, with 13 bases spanning the gap. CDR3 amino acids: CASGNRIHNEQFF. The CDR3 coding sequence is TGTGCCAGCGGCAACAGAATCCACAATGAGCAGTTCTTC.

The rearrangement joins TRBV28 to TRBJ2-2, with no clear D. V gave up 3 bases and J gave up 7 bases, with 12 bases separating them. Germline V gene data show CDR1 as MDHEN and CDR2 as SYDVKM. CDR3 length: 14 amino acids. The CDR3 coding sequence is TGTGCCAGCAGTTTGTCAGGACGAAACGGGGAGCTGTTTTTT. Its translation: CASSLSGRNGELFF.

This clone has a single count. The chain is built from TRBV5-5 and TRBJ1-2; 8 bases match TRBD1. The CDR3 sequence is 14 residues long. The germline V gene has CDR1 SGHKS and CDR2 YYEKEE (reference sequence). Unmatched junction bases numbered 9, after V lost 6 bases and J lost 5 bases. The CDR3 spells CASIEGQGVYGYTF. CDR3 DNA sequence: TGTGCCAGCATCGAAGGACAGGGAGTTTATGGCTACACCTTC.

This rearrangement joins TRBV30 to TRBJ2-1, with a possible D match to TRBD2 (5 bases). Germline-derived CDR1 and CDR2 are GTSNPN and SVGIG (reference sequence). The CDR3 covers 14 residues. With 1 base removed from V and 7 bases from J, the gap between germline ends came to 14 bases. The CDR3 nucleotides are TGTGCCTGGAGTGCACTACTAGTTAAGAATGAGCAGTTCTTC. Protein product: CAWSALLVKNEQFF.

This sequence joins TRBV27 and TRBJ1-4; D is unclear. CDR3 length: 15 residues. CDR1 and CDR2 from the germline V gene are MNHEY and SMNVEV (reference sequence). V lost 2 bases, J lost 4 bases, and 11 bases lay in between. The CDR3 region is CASSLKAVGNEKLFF. For the CDR3, the DNA is TGTGCCAGCAGTTTAAAAGCGGTGGGTAATGAAAAACTGTTTTTT. The full variable domain, rest sourced from reference TRBV27 and TRBJ1-4, is EAQVTQNPRYLITVTGKKLTVTCSQNMNHEYMSWYRQDPGLGLRQIYYSMNVEVTDKGDVPEGYKVSRKEKRNFPLILESPSPNQTSLYFCASSLKAVGNEKLFFGSGTQLSVL.

The gene calls are TRBV19 and TRBJ1-2; no clear D gene. In germline, CDR1 is LNHDA, CDR2 SQIVND (reference sequence). Trimming took 4 bases from V and 8 from J, leaving 17 bases between them. CDR3 size: 14 residues. The CDR3 loop is CASSTSGLFWGYTF. In nucleotides, the CDR3 is TGTGCCAGTAGTACTTCCGGACTTTTTTGGGGCTACACCTTC.

This clone showed up just once. This chain links TRBV20-1 with TRBJ1-2; TRBD1 aligns across 7 bases. The germline gives CDR1 DFQATT, CDR2 SNEGSKA (reference sequence). V lost 4 bases and J lost 8; bases outside the gene matches: 4. The CDR3 has 11 amino acids. In DNA form, the CDR3 reads TGCAGTGCTACCATACAGGGGGGCTACACCTTC. Its protein product is CSATIQGGYTF.

This chain connects TRBV5-1 to TRBJ1-4; possibly TRBD1 for D (6 bases). The ends were cut back, 4 bases at V and 3 bases at J, with 19 bases in the middle. Germline values: CDR1 SGHRS, CDR2 YFSETQ. The CDR3 has 17 residues. The CDR3 DNA sequence: TGCGCCAGCAGCGCACAGGGCCCAGGGAGTGCTAATGAAAAACTGTTTTTT. Residues: CASSAQGPGSANEKLFF.

J is TRBJ2-7 and V is TRBV6-6; TRBD1 might be the D (6 bases). The V and J ends lost 6 bases and 0 bases respectively, with 15 bases between them. The germline V gene encodes CDR1 MNHNY and CDR2 SVGAGI (reference sequence). CDR3 size: 15 residues. The CDR3 here is CASSPRDMSSYEQYF. As DNA, the CDR3 is TGTGCCAGCAGCCCCCGGGACATGAGCTCCTACGAGCAGTACTTC.

The chain is built from TRBV10-1 and TRBJ2-4, with D possibly TRBD1 on 6 matching bases. The CDR3 runs 14 residues. V gave up 3 bases and J gave up 4 bases, with 10 bases separating them. Germline CDR1 WNHNN, CDR2 SYGVQD (reference sequence). The CDR3 DNA is TGCGCCAGCAGTGACCGGACAGAGAAAAACATTCAGTACTTC. It encodes CASSDRTEKNIQYF.

V is TRBV5-5 and J is TRBJ2-5; TRBD2 agrees at 12 bases. V was clipped by 4 bases and J by 5 bases; unmatched bases: 15. Germline V lookup: CDR1 SGHKS, CDR2 YYEKEE (reference sequence). CDR3 length equals 18 residues. The CDR3 here is CASSRPEATSGGRETQYF. In nucleotides, the CDR3 is TGTGCCAGCAGCCGTCCCGAGGCGACTAGCGGGGGAAGGGAGACCCAGTACTTC.

J is TRBJ2-1 and V is TRBV7-2; possibly TRBD2 for D (6 bases). Germline CDR1 and CDR2: SGHTA and FQGNSA. V lost 1 base and J 4 bases, leaving 11 bases between the germline ends. The CDR3 is made up of 15 amino acids. The CDR3 DNA sequence: TGTGCCAGCAGCTTAGGGGGTAGCGGATACAATGAGCAGTTCTTC. It encodes CASSLGGSGYNEQFF.

The chain has TRBV9 and TRBJ1-2, with a possible D match to TRBD1 (6 bases). CDR1 SGDLS and CDR2 YYNGEE come from the germline V gene. Trimming took 0 bases from V and 3 from J, leaving 18 bases between them. The CDR3 has 17 residues. The CDR3 here is CASSVGGGRVFDYGYTF. For the CDR3, the DNA is TGTGCCAGCAGCGTAGGAGGGGGGCGTGTCTTCGACTATGGCTACACCTTC.

This chain joins TRBV2 and TRBJ1-1; tentatively, D is TRBD1 (6 bases). The germline CDR1 and CDR2 sequences are SNHLY and FYNNEI. V was clipped by 6 bases and J by 0 bases, with 11 bases between them. The CDR3 totals 14 residues. CDR3 nucleotide sequence: TGTGCCAGCAGGGGGGGCATCTTGAACACTGAAGCTTTCTTT. This encodes CASRGGILNTEAFF.